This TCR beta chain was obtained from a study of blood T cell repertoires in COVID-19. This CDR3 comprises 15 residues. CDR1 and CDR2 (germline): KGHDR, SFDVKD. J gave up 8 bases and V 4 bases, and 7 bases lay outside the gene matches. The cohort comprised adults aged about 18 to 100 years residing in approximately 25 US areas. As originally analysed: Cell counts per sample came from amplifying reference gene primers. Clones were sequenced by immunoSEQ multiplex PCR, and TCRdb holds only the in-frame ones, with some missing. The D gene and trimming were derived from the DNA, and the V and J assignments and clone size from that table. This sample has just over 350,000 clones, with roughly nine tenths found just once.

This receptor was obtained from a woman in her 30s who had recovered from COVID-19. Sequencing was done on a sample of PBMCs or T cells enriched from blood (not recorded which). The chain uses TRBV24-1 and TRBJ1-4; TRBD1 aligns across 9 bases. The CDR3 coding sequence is TGTGCCACCAGTGACCCCGGGACAGGGTCCGAAAAACTGTTTTTT. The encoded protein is CATSDPGTGSEKLFF.